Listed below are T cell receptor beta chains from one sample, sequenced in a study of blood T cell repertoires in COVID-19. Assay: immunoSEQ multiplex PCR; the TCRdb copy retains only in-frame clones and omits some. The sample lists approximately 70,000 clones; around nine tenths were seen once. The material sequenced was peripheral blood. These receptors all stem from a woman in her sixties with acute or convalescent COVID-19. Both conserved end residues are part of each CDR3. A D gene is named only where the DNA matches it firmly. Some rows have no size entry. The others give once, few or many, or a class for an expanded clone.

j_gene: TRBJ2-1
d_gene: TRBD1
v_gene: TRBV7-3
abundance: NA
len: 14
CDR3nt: TGTGCCAGCAGCCAGACAGGGGGCGAGGATGAGCAGTTCTTC
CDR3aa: CASSQTGGEDEQFF

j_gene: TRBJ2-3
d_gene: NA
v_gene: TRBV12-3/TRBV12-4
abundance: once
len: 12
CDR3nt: TGTGCCAGCAGTTGGGCAGCAGATACGCAGTATTTT
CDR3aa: CASSWAADTQYF

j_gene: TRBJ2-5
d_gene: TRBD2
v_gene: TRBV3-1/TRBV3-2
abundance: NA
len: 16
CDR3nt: TGTGCCAGCAGCCTGTTTAGGGGGGCGGGGGGAAAGACCCAGTACTTC
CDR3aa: CASSLFRGAGGKTQYF

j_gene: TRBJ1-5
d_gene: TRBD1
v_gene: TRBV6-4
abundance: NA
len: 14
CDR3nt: TGTGCCAGCAGTGAAGGGACAGGGGGTCAGCCCCAGCATTTT
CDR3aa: CASSEGTGGQPQHF

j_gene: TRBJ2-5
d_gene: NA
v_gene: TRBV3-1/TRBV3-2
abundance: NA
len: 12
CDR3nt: TGTGCCAGCAGCCACCGGGGAGAGACCCAGTACTTC
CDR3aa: CASSHRGETQYF

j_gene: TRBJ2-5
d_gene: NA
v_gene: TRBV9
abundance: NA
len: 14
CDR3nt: TGTGCCAGCAGCGTATTAACTAGCCGGGAGACCCAGTACTTC
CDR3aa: CASSVLTSRETQYF

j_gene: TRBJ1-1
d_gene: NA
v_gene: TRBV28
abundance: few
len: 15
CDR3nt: TGTGCCAGCAGCCCCCTGGACAGAGAGAACACTGAAGCTTTCTTT
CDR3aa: CASSPLDRENTEAFF

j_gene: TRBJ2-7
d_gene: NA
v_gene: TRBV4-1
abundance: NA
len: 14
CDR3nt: TGCGCCAGCAGCCAAGTCGCGGGCAGGAACGAGCAGTACTTC
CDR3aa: CASSQVAGRNEQYF

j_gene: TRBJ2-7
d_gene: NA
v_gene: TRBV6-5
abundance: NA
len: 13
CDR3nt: TGTGCCACAACACGCGACAGCACCTACGAGCAGTACTTC
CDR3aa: CATTRDSTYEQYF

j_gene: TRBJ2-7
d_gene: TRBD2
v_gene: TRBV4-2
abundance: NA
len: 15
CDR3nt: TGTGCCAGCAGCCAATCTGTCAGCGGGGCGGACGAGCAGTACTTC
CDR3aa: CASSQSVSGADEQYF

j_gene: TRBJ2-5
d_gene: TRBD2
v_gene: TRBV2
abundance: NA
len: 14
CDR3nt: TGTGCCAGCAGGGAAGGACTAGCGGGAGAGACCCAGTACTTC
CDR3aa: CASREGLAGETQYF

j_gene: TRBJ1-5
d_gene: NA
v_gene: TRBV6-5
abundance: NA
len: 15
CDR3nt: TGTGCCAGCAGTCCCGATGACAGGCGCGACAGGCCCCAGCATTTT
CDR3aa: CASSPDDRRDRPQHF

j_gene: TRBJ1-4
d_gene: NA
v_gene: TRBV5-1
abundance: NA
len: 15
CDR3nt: TGCGCCAGCAGCTTGGATACAGGGCCCGAGGAAAAACTGTTTTTT
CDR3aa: CASSLDTGPEEKLFF

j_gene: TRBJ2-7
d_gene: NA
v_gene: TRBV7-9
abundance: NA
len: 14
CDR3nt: TGTGCCAGCAGCTCCAGGGGCAATTCCTACGAGCAGTACTTC
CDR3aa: CASSSRGNSYEQYF

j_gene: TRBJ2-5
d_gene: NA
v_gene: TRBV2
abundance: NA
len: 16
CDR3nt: TGTGCCAGCAGTGATCCATGGACTACCATCCAAGAGACCCAGTACTTC
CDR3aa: CASSDPWTTIQETQYF

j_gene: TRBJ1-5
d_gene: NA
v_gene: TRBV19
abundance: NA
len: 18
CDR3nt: TGTGCCAGTAGTATCCTCGGGGGTACGACGGCGAGCAATCAGCCCCAGCATTTT
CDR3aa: CASSILGGTTASNQPQHF

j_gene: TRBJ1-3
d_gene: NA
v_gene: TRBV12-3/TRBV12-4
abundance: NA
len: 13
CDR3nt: TGTGCCAGCGACACAGGGTCAGGAAACACCATATATTTT
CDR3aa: CASDTGSGNTIYF

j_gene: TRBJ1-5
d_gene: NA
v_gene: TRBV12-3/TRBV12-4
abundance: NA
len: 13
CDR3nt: TGTGCCAGCAGTTCCCGGGAGTATCAGCCCCAGCATTTT
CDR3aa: CASSSREYQPQHF

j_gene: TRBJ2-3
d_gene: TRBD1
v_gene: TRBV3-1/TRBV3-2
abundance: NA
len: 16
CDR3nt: TGTGCCAGCAGCTTCGAGACAGGGTTGGACACAGATACGCAGTATTTT
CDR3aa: CASSFETGLDTDTQYF

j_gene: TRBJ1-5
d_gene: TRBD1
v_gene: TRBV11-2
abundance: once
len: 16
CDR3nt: TGTGCCAGCAGCTTGGGGGACAGGTATAGCAATCAGCCCCAGCATTTT
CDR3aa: CASSLGDRYSNQPQHF

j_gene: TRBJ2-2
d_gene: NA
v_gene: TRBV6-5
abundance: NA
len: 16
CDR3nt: TGTGCCAGCAGTTGGCTCCGAGGGCCCTCCACCGGGGAGCTGTTTTTT
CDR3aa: CASSWLRGPSTGELFF

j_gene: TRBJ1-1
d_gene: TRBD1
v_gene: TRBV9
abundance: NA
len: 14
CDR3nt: TGTGCCAGCACCACGACAGGGACTAACACTGAAGCTTTCTTT
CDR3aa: CASTTTGTNTEAFF

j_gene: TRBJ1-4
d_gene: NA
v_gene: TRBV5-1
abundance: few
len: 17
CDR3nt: TGCGCCAGCAGCTTGGGTCAGGGCTCTCGTGGTAATGAAAAACTGTTTTTT
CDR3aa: CASSLGQGSRGNEKLFF

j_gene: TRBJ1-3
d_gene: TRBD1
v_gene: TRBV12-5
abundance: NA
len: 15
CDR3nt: TGTGCTAGTGGTTTGGCCCGGGACAGGGACAACACCATATATTTT
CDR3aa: CASGLARDRDNTIYF

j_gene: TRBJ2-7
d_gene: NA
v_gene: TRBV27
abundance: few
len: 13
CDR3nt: TGTGCCAGCAGTGGAACAGGGTTCAACGAGCAGTACTTC
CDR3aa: CASSGTGFNEQYF

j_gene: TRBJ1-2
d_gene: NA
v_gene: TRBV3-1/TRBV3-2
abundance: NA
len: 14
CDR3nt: TGTGCCAGCAGGCCCGACAGCTCGAACTATGGCTACACCTTC
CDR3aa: CASRPDSSNYGYTF